This T cell receptor (beta chain) was found in a study of T cell responses to AZD1222 COVID-19 vaccine. General study findings and limits: The donor cohort was predominantly white British with a female majority, and clonal diversity may have been underestimated.

Turning to this clone: What it binds is not known.

Method: immunoSEQ multiplex PCR; TCRdb's copy keeps in-frame clones and lacks some. The table lists tens of thousands of clones, about 91% of them singletons. The germline gives CDR1 SGHTA, CDR2 FQGNSA. Trimming stripped 3 bases from V and 8 bases from J, with 16 bases between. The CDR3 contains 14 residues. V is TRBV7-2 and J is TRBJ1-2; no definite D call. The sequence derives from an adult in good health. Specimen: peripheral blood, collected on day 0 of MenACWY control vaccination. The CDR3 coding sequence is TGTGCCAGCAGCTTCGGGAGCGCGAGGGAAGGCTACACCTTC. It translates to CASSFGSAREGYTF.